Below, one T cell receptor (beta chain) is given with its context. Per the original data handling: Estimates of nucleated cell counts were drawn from the amplification of reference gene primers. Libraries were prepared by immunoSEQ multiplex PCR; TCRdb keeps only in-frame clonotypes and omits some of them. V and J calls and clone size are as listed in that table; D and trimming were resolved from the DNA. The sample consists of 250,000 to 300,000 clones, 80% to 90% of them appearing once. This record belongs to a study of blood T cell repertoires in COVID-19. Study overall: Samples of COVID-19 (acute and convalescent) were obtained from the United States, Italy and Spain. The cDNA or gDNA used as material had been derived from T cells, B-cell-depleted T cells, or PBMCs.

The germline CDR1 and CDR2 sequences are MDHEN and SYDVKM. V lost 3 bases to trimming and J lost 3 bases, with 6 bases between them. This CDR3 region has 12 residues. The source material was peripheral blood. The genes are TRBV28 and TRBJ2-7, with TRBD1 as a possible D gene (6 bases). This clonotype was sampled from an elderly man with acute or convalescent COVID-19. The CDR3 loop is CASSLTGYEQYF. The CDR3 DNA sequence: TGTGCCAGCAGTTTGACAGGCTACGAGCAGTACTTC.